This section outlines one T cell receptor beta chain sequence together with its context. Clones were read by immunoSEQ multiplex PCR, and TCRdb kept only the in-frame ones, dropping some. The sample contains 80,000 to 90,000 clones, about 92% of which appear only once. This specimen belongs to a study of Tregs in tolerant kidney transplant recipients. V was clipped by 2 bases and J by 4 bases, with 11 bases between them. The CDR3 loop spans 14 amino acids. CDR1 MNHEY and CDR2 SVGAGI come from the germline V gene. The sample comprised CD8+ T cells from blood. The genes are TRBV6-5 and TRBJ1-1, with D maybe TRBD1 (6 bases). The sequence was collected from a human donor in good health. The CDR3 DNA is TGTGCCAGCAGTTACACCGAGGGGGGCACTGAAGCTTTCTTT. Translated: CASSYTEGGTEAFF.